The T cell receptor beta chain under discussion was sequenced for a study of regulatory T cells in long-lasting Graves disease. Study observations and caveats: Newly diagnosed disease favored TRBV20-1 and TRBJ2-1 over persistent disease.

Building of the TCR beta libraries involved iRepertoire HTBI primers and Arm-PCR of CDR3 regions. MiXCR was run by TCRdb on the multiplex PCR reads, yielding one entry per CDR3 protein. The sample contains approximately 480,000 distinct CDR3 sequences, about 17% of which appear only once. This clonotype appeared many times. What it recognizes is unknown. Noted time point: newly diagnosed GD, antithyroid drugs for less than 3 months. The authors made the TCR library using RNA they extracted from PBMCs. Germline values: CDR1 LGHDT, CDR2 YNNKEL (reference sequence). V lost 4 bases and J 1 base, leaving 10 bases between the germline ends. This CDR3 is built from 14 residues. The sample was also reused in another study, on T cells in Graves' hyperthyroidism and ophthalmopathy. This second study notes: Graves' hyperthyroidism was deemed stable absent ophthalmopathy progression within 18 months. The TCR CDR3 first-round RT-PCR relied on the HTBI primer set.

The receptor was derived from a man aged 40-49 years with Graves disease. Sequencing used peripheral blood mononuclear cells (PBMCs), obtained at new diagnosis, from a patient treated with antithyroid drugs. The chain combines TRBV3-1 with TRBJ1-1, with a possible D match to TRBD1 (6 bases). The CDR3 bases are TGTGCCAGCAGCCTACCGGACAGGAACACTGAAGCTTTCTTT. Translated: CASSLPDRNTEAFF. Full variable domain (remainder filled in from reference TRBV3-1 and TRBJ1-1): DTAVSQTPKYLVTQMGNDKSIKCEQNLGHDTMYWYKQDSKKFLKIMFSYNNKELIINETVPNRFSPKSPDKAHLNLHINSLELGDSAVYFCASSLPDRNTEAFFGQGTRLTVV.